A selection of T cell receptor beta chains follows, all from one sample in a study of blood T cell repertoires in COVID-19. Sequenced by immunoSEQ multiplex PCR; TCRdb stores in-frame clones only, minus some. There are some 110,000 clones in the sample; 60% to 85% occur only once, and around 6.6% lies in the top ten. Sequencing used peripheral blood. These receptor sequences come from an older man with acute or convalescent COVID-19. The CDR3 runs from the conserved cysteine through the conserved F or W. Fields, in order: D gene, V gene, clone size, J gene, CDR3 DNA, CDR3 protein. A D gene is named only where the DNA matches it firmly. Clone size is given for some rows only: seen once, a few or many times, or a class if the clone is expanded.

D: NA; V: TRBV9; size: NA; J: TRBJ2-2; DNA: TGTGCCAGCAACCAGGGGTCCCCCACCGGGGAGCTGTTTTTT; CDR3: CASNQGSPTGELFF
D: NA; V: TRBV6-5; size: NA; J: TRBJ2-4; DNA: TGTGCCAGCGAGCTGGGGCAGGGGACCAAAAACATTCAGTACTTC; CDR3: CASELGQGTKNIQYF
D: NA; V: TRBV9; size: few; J: TRBJ2-7; DNA: TGTGCCAGCAGCGGGGACAAGTACGAGCAGTACTTC; CDR3: CASSGDKYEQYF
D: TRBD1; V: TRBV6-5; size: NA; J: TRBJ1-3; DNA: TGTGCCAGCAGACAGGGGGACCCTGGAAACACCATATATTTT; CDR3: CASRQGDPGNTIYF
D: TRBD1; V: TRBV7-9; size: few; J: TRBJ1-4; DNA: TGTGCCAGCAGGCCAAACAGGGGCGCTAATGAAAAACTGTTTTTT; CDR3: CASRPNRGANEKLFF
D: NA; V: TRBV28; size: NA; J: TRBJ2-5; DNA: TGTGCCAGCAGTCCGTACGGTCCGGTCCAAGAGACCCAGTACTTC; CDR3: CASSPYGPVQETQYF
D: TRBD2; V: TRBV7-2; size: NA; J: TRBJ2-5; DNA: TGTGCCAGCAGCCTGCTAGCGGGGGCGGAGACCCAGTACTTC; CDR3: CASSLLAGAETQYF
D: NA; V: TRBV28; size: NA; J: TRBJ1-5; DNA: TGTGCCAGCAGTTTCAGGAGCGGCATGTATCAGCCCCAGCATTTT; CDR3: CASSFRSGMYQPQHF
D: TRBD1; V: TRBV6-2/TRBV6-3; size: few; J: TRBJ2-7; DNA: TGTGCCAGCAGTTTCGCGGACAGGGGGCGAGCCTTAAGCCACGAGCAGTACTTC; CDR3: CASSFADRGRALSHEQYF
D: TRBD1; V: TRBV11-2; size: NA; J: TRBJ1-1; DNA: TGTGCCAGCAGCCGTGGGTCAGGGGGCGGAAGGGACACTGAAGCTTTCTTT; CDR3: CASSRGSGGGRDTEAFF
D: NA; V: TRBV9; size: NA; J: TRBJ2-7; DNA: TGTGCCAGCAGCGTAGCTACCCAGGACGAGCAGTACTTC; CDR3: CASSVATQDEQYF
D: NA; V: TRBV5-1; size: once; J: TRBJ2-5; DNA: TGCGCCAGCAGCTTGGCGCCATTGGAGGAGACCCAGTACTTC; CDR3: CASSLAPLEETQYF
D: NA; V: TRBV4-1; size: once; J: TRBJ1-5; DNA: TGCGCCAGCAGCCAAGGGTTCCCGAGGTGGGATCAGCCCCAGCATTTT; CDR3: CASSQGFPRWDQPQHF
D: TRBD1; V: TRBV19; size: NA; J: TRBJ2-5; DNA: TGTGCCAGTAGTCAGGGGGTTCAAGAGACCCAGTACTTC; CDR3: CASSQGVQETQYF
D: NA; V: TRBV14; size: NA; J: TRBJ1-1; DNA: TGTGCCAGCAGCCCCGGGGTTAACACTGAAGCTTTCTTT; CDR3: CASSPGVNTEAFF
D: TRBD2; V: TRBV7-9; size: NA; J: TRBJ2-5; DNA: TGTGCCAGCAGCCGAGCGGGGGAAGAGACCCAGTACTTC; CDR3: CASSRAGEETQYF
D: NA; V: TRBV7-9; size: NA; J: TRBJ2-1; DNA: TGTGCCAGCAGCTTAGCGATTATGGACACAAGGATGCATGAGCAGTTCTTC; CDR3: CASSLAIMDTRMHEQFF
D: NA; V: TRBV9; size: NA; J: TRBJ2-1; DNA: TGTGCCAGCAGCGTCGGGGGTACATCAGGTGAGCAGTTCTTC; CDR3: CASSVGGTSGEQFF
D: TRBD1; V: TRBV5-1; size: NA; J: TRBJ2-2; DNA: TGCGCCAGCAGCTTGGGAGTTGTAGGGGGCGGCGGGGAGCTGTTTTTT; CDR3: CASSLGVVGGGGELFF
D: NA; V: TRBV6-5; size: NA; J: TRBJ2-3; DNA: TGTGCCAGCAGTAGCTCTCCCGATACGCAGTATTTT; CDR3: CASSSSPDTQYF
D: TRBD2; V: TRBV5-1; size: NA; J: TRBJ2-3; DNA: TGCGCCAGCAGCTTGGGGACTAGCGGGAGAGGGGTGAACACGCAGTATTTT; CDR3: CASSLGTSGRGVNTQYF
D: TRBD2; V: TRBV18; size: NA; J: TRBJ2-1; DNA: TGTGCCAGCTCCATACCGGGACTAGGGGCGGGTGAGCAGTTCTTC; CDR3: CASSIPGLGAGEQFF
D: NA; V: TRBV21-1; size: once; J: TRBJ2-7; DNA: TGTGCCAGCCTGCGGGGGTACTCCTACGAGCAGTACTTC; CDR3: CASLRGYSYEQYF
D: NA; V: TRBV12-3/TRBV12-4; size: NA; J: TRBJ2-5; DNA: TGTGCCAGCTTCTCGACAGATCAAGAGACCCAGTACTTC; CDR3: CASFSTDQETQYF
D: NA; V: TRBV11-2; size: NA; J: TRBJ1-5; DNA: TGTGCCAGCAGCCTATCCCCGGCAGGCGTTGATCAGCCCCAGCATTTT; CDR3: CASSLSPAGVDQPQHF
D: TRBD1; V: TRBV4-1; size: NA; J: TRBJ1-4; DNA: TGCGCCAGCAGCCAAGATTCGGGCTCGGACAGGGTGAATGAAAAACTGTTTTTT; CDR3: CASSQDSGSDRVNEKLFF
D: TRBD1; V: TRBV19; size: NA; J: TRBJ2-4; DNA: TGTGCCAGTAGTATATACGGGACAGGGGTTTCCATTCAGTACTTC; CDR3: CASSIYGTGVSIQYF
D: NA; V: TRBV5-4; size: NA; J: TRBJ2-1; DNA: TGTGCCAGCAGCTTGGGGGCTAGCGTCTCCTACAATGAGCAGTTCTTC; CDR3: CASSLGASVSYNEQFF
D: TRBD1; V: TRBV7-9; size: NA; J: TRBJ1-1; DNA: TGTGCCAGCAGCTTAGATGGGGACAGGAACACTGAAGCTTTCTTT; CDR3: CASSLDGDRNTEAFF
D: NA; V: TRBV6-2/TRBV6-3; size: NA; J: TRBJ1-1; DNA: TGTGCCAGCAGTAGTGGGGCCTGGAACACTGAAGCTTTCTTT; CDR3: CASSSGAWNTEAFF
D: TRBD1; V: TRBV7-9; size: NA; J: TRBJ1-2; DNA: TGTGCCAGCAGCTTTGGACAGGCATTGTCCGGCTACACCTTC; CDR3: CASSFGQALSGYTF
D: TRBD1; V: TRBV6-5; size: NA; J: TRBJ1-3; DNA: TGTGCCAGCAGTTACTCGACGGGACAGGGCCACACCATATATTTT; CDR3: CASSYSTGQGHTIYF
D: NA; V: TRBV18; size: NA; J: TRBJ2-1; DNA: TGTGCCAGCTCACCGAACAGGTTGAATGAGCAGTTCTTC; CDR3: CASSPNRLNEQFF
D: NA; V: TRBV6-5; size: NA; J: TRBJ1-1; DNA: TGTGCCACCCTTCTGGGGAGGGGAGCTTTCTTT; CDR3: CATLLGRGAFF
D: NA; V: TRBV3-1/TRBV3-2; size: NA; J: TRBJ1-1; DNA: TGTGCCAGCAGCCCCCCGGGGGGTGAAGCTTTCTTT; CDR3: CASSPPGGEAFF
D: TRBD1; V: TRBV6-5; size: NA; J: TRBJ1-2; DNA: TGTGCCAGCAGTACGGGACAGGGGTTCTATGGCTACACCTTC; CDR3: CASSTGQGFYGYTF
D: NA; V: TRBV6-5; size: NA; J: TRBJ1-1; DNA: TGTGCCAGCAGCCCAGGGGTTCGAGCTTTCTTT; CDR3: CASSPGVRAFF
D: NA; V: TRBV10-3; size: once; J: TRBJ2-7; DNA: TGTGCCATCAGTGCATCAGGGTTCCCGTACGAGCAGTACTTC; CDR3: CAISASGFPYEQYF
D: NA; V: TRBV15; size: NA; J: TRBJ1-1; DNA: TGTGCCACCAGCAGGGGGCAGGGAACTGAAGCTTTCTTT; CDR3: CATSRGQGTEAFF
D: TRBD2; V: TRBV11-2; size: NA; J: TRBJ2-7; DNA: TGTGCCAGCAGCTCGACTAGCGGGGGATACGAGCAGTACTTC; CDR3: CASSSTSGGYEQYF
D: TRBD2; V: TRBV9; size: NA; J: TRBJ2-7; DNA: TGTGCCAGCAGCCCGAGACTAGCGGGAGTGAGTGGGGAGCAGTACTTC; CDR3: CASSPRLAGVSGEQYF
D: TRBD2; V: TRBV6-6; size: NA; J: TRBJ2-1; DNA: TGTGCCAGCAGTCTCTGGGTTAGCGGGAGGGAGTCCTACAATGAGCAGTTCTTC; CDR3: CASSLWVSGRESYNEQFF
D: TRBD2; V: TRBV10-1; size: NA; J: TRBJ2-7; DNA: TGCGCCAGCAGTGTCCTAGCGGGAGGGAGGTACGAGCAGTACTTC; CDR3: CASSVLAGGRYEQYF
D: NA; V: TRBV11-2; size: few; J: TRBJ1-6; DNA: TGTGCCAGCACCTCGGAGGGGCTGTTAAGCTCCTATAATTCACCCCTCCACTTT; CDR3: CASTSEGLLSSYNSPLHF
D: TRBD2; V: TRBV24-1; size: few; J: TRBJ2-3; DNA: TGTGCCACCAGTGACCCCGGACTAGCGGGCGGAGGGGCCACAGATACGCAGTATTTT; CDR3: CATSDPGLAGGGATDTQYF
D: NA; V: TRBV19; size: NA; J: TRBJ2-5; DNA: TGTGCCAGTAGTATCGGAGAAGAGACCCAGTACTTC; CDR3: CASSIGEETQYF
D: NA; V: TRBV9; size: once; J: TRBJ1-1; DNA: TGTGCCAGCAGCGTAGCGGGGCCCCCGGGGGCTGAAGCTTTCTTT; CDR3: CASSVAGPPGAEAFF
D: NA; V: TRBV21-1; size: NA; J: TRBJ1-5; DNA: TGTGCCAGCCCCAAAGGGACAGACCTTAGCAATCAGCCCCAGCATTTT; CDR3: CASPKGTDLSNQPQHF
D: NA; V: TRBV6-5; size: NA; J: TRBJ1-2; DNA: TGTGCCAGCAGTTACTCAGGAGGCCCCCTAGGCTATGGCTACACCTTC; CDR3: CASSYSGGPLGYGYTF
D: TRBD2; V: TRBV7-3; size: NA; J: TRBJ2-1; DNA: TGTGCCAGCAGTGTTACCGGGACTACTTACAATGAGCAGTTCTTC; CDR3: CASSVTGTTYNEQFF